This paragraph reports one TCR beta chain. The antigen is unknown. The data originate from a study of T cells expressing NK-cell markers. Study-wide context: All TCR beta repertoires analysed originated from sorted CD3+CD56+NKG2C+, CD3+CD56+NKG2C- and CD3+CD56-NKG2C+ T cells. Out of eight donors sequenced, seven tested HCMV-seropositive and the remaining one seronegative.

Points from the study as a whole: A handful of donors likewise had their CD3+CD56-NKG2C+ fraction led by these clonotypes.

From its re-call of the 5' RACE reads, TCRdb lists each CDR3 protein once, without DNA. The repertoire table contains about 550,000 distinct CDR3 sequences. The sample taken for sequencing was blood T cells: a sorted CD56 or NKG2C T cell subset, CD4+ or CD8+ T cells, or bulk PBMC T cells (not recorded which). The receptor comes from a man younger than 30 in good health.

The CDR3 reads CASSQGGRGEQYF. V and J are TRBV4-2 and TRBJ2-7; TCRdb returns TRBD2, unconfirmable since there is no DNA. The CDR3 is made up of 13 amino acids. Germline lookup yields CDR1 LGHNA and CDR2 YNFKEQ.